This T cell receptor (beta chain) was identified in a study of T cell changes during pregnancy in multiple sclerosis. In this sample, this clone turned up once. The CDR3 covers 13 residues. Trimming cost V 6 bases and J 5 bases; bases outside gene matches: 3. Germline V gene sequence: CDR1 MDHEN, CDR2 SYDVKM. Sequenced by immunoSEQ multiplex PCR; TCRdb stores in-frame clones only, minus some. The sample has about 85,000 clones, just over 90% seen once; the top ten hold under 3%. This chain links TRBV28 with TRBJ2-4; 8 positions match TRBD1. Sequencing was performed on peripheral blood, taken in the first trimester of pregnancy. The source of this sequence is a female donor with multiple sclerosis, enrolled in a pregnancy study. This CDR3 reads CASSTGQENIQYF. Here the CDR3 DNA reads TGTGCCAGCAGCACGGGACAGGAAAACATTCAGTACTTC. The full variable domain, with the rest looked up from reference TRBV28 and TRBJ2-4, is DVKVTQSSRYLVKRTGEKVFLECVQDMDHENMFWYRQDPGLGLRLIYFSYDVKMKEKGDIPEGYSVSREKKERFSLILESASTNQTSMYLCASSTGQENIQYFGAGTRLSVL.